The 32 T cell receptor beta chains listed next were all sequenced from one sample in a study of blood T cell repertoires in COVID-19. Profiling relied on immunoSEQ multiplex PCR, and the TCRdb table lists in-frame clones only, not all of them. Here the sample spans some 140,000 clones, roughly three quarters being singletons. Sequencing was done on a sample of peripheral blood. These receptors were taken from a woman aged 70 to 79 with COVID-19, enrolled during active disease.

This chain's CDR3 is CAWSGGDTSTDTQYF. The CDR3, as DNA: TGTGCCTGGAGTGGAGGGGACACTTCCACAGATACGCAGTATTTT. The V and J genes are TRBV30 and TRBJ2-3, with D possibly being TRBD1 (6 bases). In germline, CDR1 is GTSNPN, CDR2 SVGIG (reference sequence). With 1 base removed from V and 2 bases from J, the gap between germline ends came to 13 bases. The CDR3 loop spans 15 amino acids.

The count of this clone is one. The junction does not match germline at one end; this may be a read error. Other nucleotide sequences from this sample produce the same CDR3. The chain has TRBV27 and TRBJ1-2; D possibly corresponds to TRBD1 (5 bases). The CDR3 has 13 residues. Germline V gives CDR1 MNHEY, CDR2 SMNVEV (reference sequence). CDR3 sequence reads: CASSSLTDYGYTF. The CDR3, as DNA: TGCGCCAGCAGTTCACTGACAGACTATGGCTACACCTTC.

The V and J genes are TRBV7-2 and TRBJ1-1, with unresolved D. Germline V CDR1 and CDR2: SGHTA, FQGNSA. The CDR3 is made up of 14 amino acids. Trimming left V 2 bases short and J 2 bases short, with 9 bases between. The CDR3 protein is CASSLSRANTEAFF. CDR3 sequence (DNA): TGTGCCAGCAGCTTATCGCGGGCCAACACTGAAGCTTTCTTT.

The chain uses TRBV5-1 and TRBJ1-2, with 9 bases fitting TRBD1. Germline V gives CDR1 SGHRS, CDR2 YFSETQ. The CDR3 extends over 15 amino acids. V trimming: 2 bases; J trimming: 1 base; junction bases outside the gene matches: 3. The CDR3 here is CASSFGTGRNYGYTF. CDR3 in DNA: TGCGCCAGCAGCTTCGGGACAGGGCGTAACTATGGCTACACCTTC.

V is TRBV4-1 and J is TRBJ1-2; no definite D call. Germline assignment: CDR1 MGHRA and CDR2 YSYEKL. This CDR3 is built from 15 residues. The germline V and J ends were trimmed by 5 bases and 6 bases, with 19 bases remaining between them. For the CDR3, the DNA is TGCGCCAGCAGCGCCCACGGCGGGCCCATCAATGGCTACACCTTC. It yields the protein CASSAHGGPINGYTF.

On this clone: The junction departs from germline at one end; a sequencing error may be responsible. The rearrangement links TRBV7-8 to TRBJ1-3; TRBD1 might be the D (5 bases). The CDR3 contains 12 residues. In germline, CDR1 is SGHVS, CDR2 FQNEAQ. CDR3 loop: CAGSGGESTIYF. The CDR3 nucleotides read TGTGCCGGCAGCGGGGGGGAGAGCACCATATATTTT.

The chain couples TRBV6-2 or TRBV6-3 to TRBJ2-6, with no clear D. The CDR3 loop spans 14 amino acids. Looked up from germline, CDR1 is MNHEY and CDR2 is SVGEGT. V gave up 5 bases and J gave up 0 bases, with 5 bases separating them. Here the CDR3 reads CASSSTSGANVLTF. CDR3 coding DNA: TGTGCCAGCAGTAGCACCTCTGGGGCCAACGTCCTGACTTTC.

The J gene is TRBJ1-1, the V gene TRBV28; weak D call: TRBD1 (5 bases). Germline CDR1 MDHEN, CDR2 SYDVKM. The CDR3 spans 15 residues. Trimming removed 7 bases at V and 4 bases at J, with 19 bases between. In DNA form, the CDR3 reads TGTGCCAGCACCAGGGCGGGGGGAGGCGTCACTGAAGCTTTCTTT. Translated, it gives CASTRAGGGVTEAFF.

Here the CDR3 reads CASSFFGRGKDTEAFF. The DNA of the CDR3 is TGTGCCAGCAGCTTCTTCGGCAGGGGAAAGGACACTGAAGCTTTCTTT. The chain carries TRBV13 and TRBJ1-1; D is possibly TRBD1 (6 bases). CDR1 and CDR2 (germline): PRHDT, FYEKMQ (reference sequence). V lost 3 bases to trimming and J lost 3 bases, with 17 bases between them. The CDR3 runs 16 residues.

The chain links TRBV3-1 (or the pseudogene TRBV3-2) to TRBJ1-2, with 9 bases matching TRBD1. CDR1 is LGHDT, CDR2 YNNKEL, per germline (reference sequence). V was clipped by 3 bases and J by 6 bases; unmatched bases: 2. There are 13 residues in the CDR3. DNA for the CDR3: TGTGCCAGCAGCCACACAGGGGGCGATGGCTACACCTTC. Translation: CASSHTGGDGYTF.

This sequence joins TRBV7-2 and TRBJ1-5; D gene unclear. This CDR3 region has 13 residues. Germline lookup yields CDR1 SGHTA and CDR2 FQGNSA. Trimming took 0 bases from V and 6 from J, leaving 6 bases between them. The CDR3 coding sequence is TGTGCCAGCAGCTTAGCCGAGGGTCAGCCCCAGCATTTT. Amino acid sequence: CASSLAEGQPQHF. Complete variable domain (other parts from reference TRBV7-2 and TRBJ1-5): GAGVSQSPSNKVTEKGKDVELRCDPISGHTALYWYRQSLGQGLEFLIYFQGNSAPDKSGLPSDRFSAERTGGSVSTLTIQRTQQEDSAVYLCASSLAEGQPQHFGDGTRLSIL.

The chain has TRBV5-1 and TRBJ2-1; TRBD1 matches at 8 bases. This CDR3 is built from 15 residues. Germline values: CDR1 SGHRS, CDR2 YFSETQ. V was clipped by 0 bases and J by 2 bases; unmatched bases: 1. CDR3 DNA: TGCGCCAGCAGCTTGGGGACAGGGCCCTACAATGAGCAGTTCTTC. Protein: CASSLGTGPYNEQFF. Drawing the rest from reference TRBV5-1 and TRBJ2-1, the complete variable domain is KAGVTQTPRYLIKTRGQQVTLSCSPISGHRSVSWYQQTPGQGLQFLFEYFSETQRNKGNFPGRFSGRQFSNSRSEMNVSTLELGDSALYLCASSLGTGPYNEQFFGPGTRLTVL.

There are a few counts of this clone. This chain uses TRBV19 with TRBJ2-6, with D maybe TRBD2 (5 bases). The CDR3 spans 13 residues. The ends were cut back, 6 bases at V and 8 bases at J, with 11 bases in the middle. Germline V gene lookup returns CDR1 LNHDA and CDR2 SQIVND (reference sequence). The chain's CDR3 is CASSQTGTNVLTF. The CDR3 DNA reads TGTGCCAGTAGCCAGACGGGGACCAACGTCCTGACTTTC.

V is TRBV11-2 and J is TRBJ2-7; D unresolved. Per germline, CDR1 SGHAT and CDR2 FQNNGV. V lost 1 base, J lost 2 bases, and 9 bases lay in between. The CDR3 sequence is 14 residues long. In DNA, the CDR3 is TGTGCCAGCAGCTTAGTGCGGCAGCCCTACGAGCAGTACTTC. It yields the protein CASSLVRQPYEQYF.

This chain uses TRBV7-9 with TRBJ2-7; no clear D gene. The ends were cut back, 5 bases at V and 1 base at J, with 12 bases in the middle. CDR3 length: 14 amino acids. Germline values: CDR1 SEHNR, CDR2 FQNEAQ (reference sequence). The CDR3 bases are TGTGCCAGCAGCCCTCGAGGTCCTTCCTACGAGCAGTACTTC. It yields the protein CASSPRGPSYEQYF.

The genes are TRBV2 and TRBJ2-1, with D perhaps TRBD1 (5 bases). The CDR3 is 15 residues long. V was clipped by 6 bases and J by 4 bases, with 16 bases between them. Germline-derived CDR1 and CDR2 are SNHLY and FYNNEI. DNA for the CDR3: TGTGCCAGCAGCCCGCGTGGGGCCGGTTACAATGAGCAGTTCTTC. This gives the protein CASSPRGAGYNEQFF.

Written as DNA, the CDR3 is TGTGCCAGTAGTATCCCCGGTACTAACTATGGCTACACCTTC. Translation: CASSIPGTNYGYTF. The chain joins TRBV19 to TRBJ1-2, with D unresolved. The germline V gene encodes CDR1 LNHDA and CDR2 SQIVND (reference sequence). Trimming took off 3 bases at V and 0 bases at J, with 8 bases between the two ends. The CDR3 is made up of 14 amino acids.

The chain joins TRBV7-2 to TRBJ1-3; 7 nucleotides match TRBD1. The ends lost 1 base at V and 4 bases at J; junction bases unmatched: 4. The CDR3 sequence is 15 residues long. Per the germline V gene, CDR1 is SGHTA and CDR2 is FQGNSA. CDR3 in DNA: TGTGCCAGCAGCTTAGAGGGGGCGCGCGGAAACACCATATATTTT. It specifies CASSLEGARGNTIYF.

This clone was counted a few times. Different DNA sequences within this sample yield the same CDR3. V and J are TRBV5-6 and TRBJ1-4; D ambiguous. The CDR3 loop spans 13 amino acids. V was shortened by 4 bases and J by 8 bases, with 12 bases between the two germline ends. Germline values: CDR1 SGHDT, CDR2 YYEEEE. In DNA, the CDR3 is TGTGCCAGCAGCCGACGGGGAGGGGAAAAACTGTTTTTT. The encoded protein is CASSRRGGEKLFF.

The chain carries TRBV19 and TRBJ1-4; 8 bases map to TRBD1. Germline CDR1 is LNHDA and CDR2 is SQIVND (reference sequence). V lost 3 bases to trimming and J lost 8 bases; unmatched junction nucleotides: 5. The length of the CDR3 is 14 residues. CDR3 region: CASSMFRGQEKLFF. CDR3 bases: TGTGCCAGTAGTATGTTCAGGGGGCAAGAAAAACTGTTTTTT.

The rearrangement joins TRBV3-1 (or the pseudogene TRBV3-2) to TRBJ1-1; 7 positions agree with TRBD1. V dropped 6 bases and J dropped 4; count of bases not matched to a gene: 2. Germline values: CDR1 LGHDT, CDR2 YNNKEL (reference sequence). The CDR3 totals 12 residues. The CDR3 DNA is TGTGCCAGCAGGCGGACAGGCACTGAAGCTTTCTTT. This codes for CASRRTGTEAFF.

This clone showed up just once. This chain uses TRBV20-1 with TRBJ1-2; possible D gene TRBD1, 6 bases. The CDR3 totals 10 residues. Germline CDR1 and CDR2: DFQATT and SNEGSKA (reference sequence). The V end lost 6 bases, the J end lost 8 bases, and 10 bases lay between the germline ends. The CDR3 loop reads CSAGGLGYTF. CDR3 DNA: TGCAGTGCAGGGGGTCTAGGCTACACCTTC.

This chain connects TRBV14 to TRBJ2-3, with D possibly being TRBD2 (5 bases). Germline loops: CDR1 SGHDN, CDR2 FVKESK. CDR3 length: 15 amino acids. Trimming removed 1 base from V and 3 bases from J, with 11 bases in between. For the CDR3, the DNA is TGTGCCAGCAGCCAAGCGGGGTGGGGAACAGATACGCAGTATTTT. Protein sequence: CASSQAGWGTDTQYF.

The rearrangement joins TRBV6-5 to TRBJ1-3; the D is unclear. The CDR3 covers 16 residues. CDR1 MNHEY and CDR2 SVGAGI come from the germline V gene. With 0 bases removed from V and 0 bases from J, the gap between germline ends came to 9 bases. The CDR3 protein is CASSYSPPDSGNTIYF. The DNA of the CDR3 is TGTGCCAGCAGTTACTCGCCACCAGACTCTGGAAACACCATATATTTT.

The rearrangement uses TRBV6-1 and TRBJ1-3, with D unresolved. CDR3 size: 16 residues. Germline CDR1 MNHNS, CDR2 SASEGT. The V and J ends lost 2 bases and 0 bases respectively, with 11 bases between them. The CDR3 loop is CASSESAGNSGNTIYF. In DNA, the CDR3 is TGTGCCAGCAGTGAAAGCGCCGGCAACTCTGGAAACACCATATATTTT.

This clone was picked up one time. The CDR3 protein is CASSQLDALTANYGYTF. The CDR3 region has the DNA TGTGCCAGCAGCCAATTAGATGCCCTGACAGCTAACTATGGCTACACCTTC. The gene calls are TRBV14 and TRBJ1-2; D is possibly TRBD1 (5 bases). This CDR3 contains 17 residues. Trimming shortened V by 2 bases and J by 0 bases, and 16 bases separated the two germline ends. The V gene's germline CDR1 is SGHDN and CDR2 FVKESK.

The V and J genes are TRBV7-6 and TRBJ2-7, with D perhaps TRBD1 (5 bases). The CDR3 contains 11 residues. Germline V gene lookup returns CDR1 SGHVS and CDR2 FNYEAQ. V lost 5 bases and J 7 bases, leaving 9 bases between the germline ends. The DNA of the CDR3 is TGTGCCAGCAGCATGACAGAGGAGCAGTACTTC. It is translated as CASSMTEEQYF.

The chain joins TRBV3-1 (or the pseudogene TRBV3-2) to TRBJ2-7, with D unresolved. Trimming stripped 0 bases from V and 3 bases from J, with 9 bases between. The CDR3 has 14 residues. In germline, CDR1 is LGHDT, CDR2 YNNKEL (reference sequence). Written as DNA, the CDR3 is TGTGCCAGCAGCCAAGACCCACTCTACTACGAGCAGTACTTC. This gives the protein CASSQDPLYYEQYF.

The chain is built from TRBV2 and TRBJ2-7; D is ambiguous. CDR3 length: 12 residues. Germline assignment: CDR1 SNHLY and CDR2 FYNNEI. The V and J ends lost 3 bases and 4 bases respectively, with 7 bases between them. Here the CDR3 reads CASSDSHYEQYF. In nucleotides, the CDR3 is TGTGCCAGCAGTGATTCCCATTACGAGCAGTACTTC.

The chain is built from TRBV5-1 and TRBJ1-4; D unclear. CDR1 SGHRS and CDR2 YFSETQ come from the germline V gene. The CDR3 loop spans 15 amino acids. Trimming took off 5 bases at V and 0 bases at J, with 11 bases between the two ends. In nucleotides, the CDR3 is TGCGCCAGCAGGCCGACAACCTCAACTAATGAAAAACTGTTTTTT. This translates into CASRPTTSTNEKLFF.

The J gene is TRBJ1-5, the V gene TRBV4-1; D is possibly TRBD1 (6 bases). The V gene lost 1 base and the J gene lost 7 bases, with 11 bases spanning the gap. The length of the CDR3 is 14 residues. Germline loops: CDR1 MGHRA, CDR2 YSYEKL. Written as DNA, the CDR3 is TGCGCCAGCAGCCAAGGTGGCCAGGGGCAGCCCCAGCATTTT. It yields the protein CASSQGGQGQPQHF.

The V gene is TRBV21-1, the J gene TRBJ1-2. TRBV21-1 is a recognized pseudogene. This CDR3 has 14 residues. CDR3 residues: CASSSRRSYYGYTF. The CDR3 DNA reads as TGTGCCAGCAGCTCCCGGAGGTCATACTATGGCTACACCTTC.